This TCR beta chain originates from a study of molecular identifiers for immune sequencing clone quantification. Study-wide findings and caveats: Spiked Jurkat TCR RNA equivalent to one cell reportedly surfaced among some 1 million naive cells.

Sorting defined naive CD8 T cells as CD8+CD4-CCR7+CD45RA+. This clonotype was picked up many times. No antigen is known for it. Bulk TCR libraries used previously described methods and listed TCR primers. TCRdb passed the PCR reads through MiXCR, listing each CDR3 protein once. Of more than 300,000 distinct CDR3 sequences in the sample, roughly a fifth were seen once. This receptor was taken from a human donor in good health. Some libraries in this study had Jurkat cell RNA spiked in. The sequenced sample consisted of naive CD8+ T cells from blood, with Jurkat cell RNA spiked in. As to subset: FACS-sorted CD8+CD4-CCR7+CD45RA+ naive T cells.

CDR3 loop: CASSKERNTDTQYF. CDR3 sequence (DNA): TGTGCCAGCAGCAAGGAGAGAAACACAGATACGCAGTATTTT. J is TRBJ2-3 and V is TRBV28; D gene uncertain. The ends were cut back, 6 bases at V and 2 bases at J, with 12 bases in the middle. There are 14 residues in the CDR3. Germline V gives CDR1 MDHEN, CDR2 SYDVKM.